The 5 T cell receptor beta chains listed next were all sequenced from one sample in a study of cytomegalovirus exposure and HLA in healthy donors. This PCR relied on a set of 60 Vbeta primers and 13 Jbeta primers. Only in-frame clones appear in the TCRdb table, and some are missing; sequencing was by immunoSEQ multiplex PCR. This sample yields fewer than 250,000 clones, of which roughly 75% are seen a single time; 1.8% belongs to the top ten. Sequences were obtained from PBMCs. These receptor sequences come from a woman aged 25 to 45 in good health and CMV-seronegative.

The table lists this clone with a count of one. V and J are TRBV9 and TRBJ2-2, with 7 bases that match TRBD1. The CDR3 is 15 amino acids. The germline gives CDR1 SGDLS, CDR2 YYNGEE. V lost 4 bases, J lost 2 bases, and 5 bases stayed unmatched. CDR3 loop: CASSLWDSNTGELFF. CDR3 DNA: TGTGCCAGCAGCCTGTGGGACAGTAACACCGGGGAGCTGTTTTTT.

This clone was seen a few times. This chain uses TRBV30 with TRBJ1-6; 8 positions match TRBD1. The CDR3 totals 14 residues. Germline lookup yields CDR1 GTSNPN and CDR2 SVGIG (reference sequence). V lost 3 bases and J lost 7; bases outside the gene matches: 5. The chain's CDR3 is CAWSRTGNNSPLHF. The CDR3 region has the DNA TGTGCCTGGAGCCGGACAGGGAACAATTCACCCCTCCACTTT.

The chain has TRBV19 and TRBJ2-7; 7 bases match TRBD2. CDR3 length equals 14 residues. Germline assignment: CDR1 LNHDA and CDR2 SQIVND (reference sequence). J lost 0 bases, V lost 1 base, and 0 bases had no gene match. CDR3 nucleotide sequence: TGTGCCAGTAGTATAGGCGGGAGCTCCTACGAGCAGTACTTC. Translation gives CASSIGGSSYEQYF.

The CDR3: CASSRTSVRSYNEQFF. DNA of the CDR3: TGTGCCAGCAGTCGGACTAGCGTTCGCTCCTACAATGAGCAGTTCTTC. V gene TRBV2 combines with J gene TRBJ2-1; TRBD2 aligns across 9 bases. The CDR3 is 16 residues long. With 5 bases clipped from V and 0 bases from J, the junction kept 5 bases outside the gene matches. Per germline, CDR1 SNHLY and CDR2 FYNNEI.

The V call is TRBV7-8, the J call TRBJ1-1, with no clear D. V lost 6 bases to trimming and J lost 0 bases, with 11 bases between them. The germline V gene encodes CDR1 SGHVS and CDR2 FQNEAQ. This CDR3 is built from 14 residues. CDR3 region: CASSLGGLNTEAFF. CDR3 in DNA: TGTGCCAGCAGTCTGGGCGGGCTGAACACTGAAGCTTTCTTT.